A single sample gave rise to the 29 T cell receptor beta chains below, sequenced in a study of cytomegalovirus exposure and HLA in healthy donors. PCR was performed using 60 Vbeta and 13 Jbeta primers. Clones were read by immunoSEQ multiplex PCR, and TCRdb kept only the in-frame ones, dropping some. The sample has about 94,000 clones; approximately 7.6% are singletons. The sequencing sample was made of PBMCs. The receptors come from a man aged 50 to 59 in good health and CMV-seronegative.

This chain joins TRBV4-2 and TRBJ2-2, with 9 positions matching TRBD2. The junction had 3 bases not matched to a gene; V was cut back by 1 base and J by 6 bases. The CDR3 has 15 residues. CDR1 and CDR2 (germline): LGHNA, YNFKEQ. The CDR3 loop is CASSQVGTSSGELFF. The DNA of the CDR3 is TGTGCCAGCAGCCAAGTTGGGACTAGCTCCGGGGAGCTGTTTTTT.

The genes are TRBV9 and TRBJ2-7; TRBD2 matches at 7 bases. V shed 6 bases and J 2 bases; nucleotides not matched to a gene: 14. Germline V gives CDR1 SGDLS, CDR2 YYNGEE. The CDR3 length is 16 residues. The CDR3 loop reads CASTGTGERDAYEQYF. The CDR3 bases are TGTGCCAGCACCGGAACCGGGGAGCGGGACGCCTACGAGCAGTACTTC.

In this sample, this clone turned up a few times. This CDR3 is CASSQVRTSGSGGELFF. CDR3 sequence (DNA): TGCGCCAGCAGCCAAGTACGGACTAGCGGGAGTGGAGGGGAGCTGTTTTTT. The chain combines TRBV4-3 with TRBJ2-2, with 13 bases matching TRBD2. Germline CDR1 LGHNA, CDR2 YSLEER. This CDR3 is built from 17 residues. The V segment lost 1 base and the J segment 8 bases; nucleotides outside the gene matches: 7.

V is TRBV18 and J is TRBJ2-7; 10 bases match TRBD1. This CDR3 has 15 amino acids. Germline V lookup: CDR1 KGHSH, CDR2 LQKENI. Unmatched junction bases numbered 8, after V lost 6 bases and J lost 3 bases. The CDR3 sequence: CASSRNDRGLYEQYF. The CDR3, as DNA: TGTGCCAGCTCCCGAAACGACAGGGGGCTCTACGAGCAGTACTTC.

The chain combines TRBV6-4 with TRBJ1-6; D ambiguous. Trimming took off 3 bases at V and 7 bases at J, with 7 bases between the two ends. The CDR3 is 13 amino acids. CDR1 is MRHNA and CDR2 is SNTAGT in the germline V gene. The CDR3 sequence is CASSEVENSPLHF. CDR3 in DNA: TGTGCCAGCAGTGAAGTAGAAAATTCACCCCTCCACTTT.

The V and J genes are TRBV28 and TRBJ1-2; TRBD1 matches at 9 bases. Germline V gene lookup returns CDR1 MDHEN and CDR2 SYDVKM. V lost 10 bases to trimming and J lost 5 bases; unmatched junction nucleotides: 8. The CDR3 runs 13 residues. CDR3 DNA: TGTGCCATCACCTCCGGGACAGGGTATGGCTACACCTTC. It yields the protein CAITSGTGYGYTF.

The J gene is TRBJ1-2, the V gene TRBV7-6; TRBD1 agrees at 11 bases. This CDR3 has 15 residues. The trim removed 1 base at V and 3 bases at J, leaving 1 base unmatched. Germline values: CDR1 SGHVS, CDR2 FNYEAQ. CDR3 sequence reads: CASSLGTGGYYGYTF. CDR3 nucleotide sequence: TGTGCCAGCAGCTTAGGGACAGGGGGCTACTATGGCTACACCTTC. The full variable domain, its missing parts supplied by reference TRBV7-6 and TRBJ1-2, is GAGVSQSPRYKVTKRGQDVALRCDPISGHVSLYWYRQALGQGPEFLTYFNYEAQQDKSGLPNDRFSAERPEGSISTLTIQRTEQRDSAMYRCASSLGTGGYYGYTFGSGTRLTVV.

The sample holds a few counts of this clone. This chain uses TRBV30 with TRBJ1-4, with D possibly matching TRBD1 (5 bases). V shed 4 bases and J shed 7 bases, with 16 bases lying between them. The CDR3 spans 14 residues. CDR1 and CDR2 (germline): GTSNPN, SVGIG (reference sequence). CDR3: CAWTAGQAGEKLFF. The DNA for the CDR3 is TGTGCCTGGACTGCGGGGCAGGCCGGTGAAAAACTGTTTTTT.

This clone came up a few times. The gene calls are TRBV6-6 and TRBJ1-2; TRBD1 agrees at 8 bases. The germline CDR1 and CDR2 sequences are MNHNY and SVGAGI (reference sequence). This CDR3 contains 15 residues. The junction had 13 bases not matched to a gene; V was cut back by 5 bases and J by 8 bases. CDR3 sequence: CASSPTDKGTGGYTF. The CDR3 nucleotides read TGTGCCAGCAGTCCCACCGACAAGGGGACAGGAGGCTACACCTTC.

CDR3 residues: CAISPDSVYGYTF. The DNA of the CDR3 is TGTGCCATCAGTCCGGACAGCGTCTATGGCTACACCTTC. This sequence joins TRBV10-3 and TRBJ1-2; weak D call: TRBD1 (6 bases). The CDR3 totals 13 residues. Germline CDR1 reads ENHRY; CDR2 reads SYGVKD. Trimming cost V 5 bases and J 4 bases, with 11 bases left between them.

This clone was seen just once. The gene calls are TRBV20-1 and TRBJ1-2; D not resolved. From germline, CDR1 is DFQATT and CDR2 SNEGSKA (reference sequence). The V gene lost 8 bases and the J gene lost 0 bases, with 7 bases spanning the gap. This CDR3 comprises 11 residues. This CDR3 reads CSSTANYGYTF. In DNA form, the CDR3 reads TGCAGTTCAACAGCTAACTATGGCTACACCTTC.

The V call is TRBV19, the J call TRBJ2-3, with TRBD1 as a possible D gene (5 bases). Germline V gene sequence: CDR1 LNHDA, CDR2 SQIVND (reference sequence). The CDR3 contains 13 residues. V was cut by 6 bases and J by 15 bases, with 22 bases left in between. The CDR3: CASRQTDSGLLYF. The CDR3 nucleotides read TGTGCCAGTAGACAAACTGACTCAGGGCTACTATATTTT.

The chain has TRBV13 and TRBJ2-7, with 10 bases lining up with TRBD1. J was trimmed by 4 bases and V by 3 bases; bases with no gene match: 3. This CDR3 has 14 residues. From germline, CDR1 is PRHDT and CDR2 FYEKMQ (reference sequence). In DNA, the CDR3 is TGTGCCAGCAGCTTCTGGACAGGGGGTTACGAGCAGTACTTC. It encodes CASSFWTGGYEQYF.

The chain is built from TRBV5-6 and TRBJ2-6; D may be TRBD2 (6 bases). The CDR3 runs 17 residues. Germline CDR1 SGHDT, CDR2 YYEEEE. The V and J ends lost 4 bases and 0 bases respectively, with 14 bases between them. The DNA of the CDR3 is TGTGCCAGCAGCCCCCGGGGAGCGGGCTCTGGGGCCAACGTCCTGACTTTC. It is translated as CASSPRGAGSGANVLTF. The variable domain in full, completed from reference TRBV5-6 and TRBJ2-6, reads DAGVTQSPTHLIKTRGQQVTLRCSPKSGHDTVSWYQQALGQGPQFIFQYYEEEERQRGNFPDRFSGHQFPNYSSELNVNALLLGDSALYLCASSPRGAGSGANVLTFGAGSRLTVL.

Details on this clone: Relative to the germline gene, one junction end is altered; a read error may explain this. The rearrangement uses TRBV14 and TRBJ2-3, with D hard to call. This CDR3 region has 15 residues. Germline V gene sequence: CDR1 SGHDN, CDR2 FVKESK. The CDR3 protein is CASSQLQHSTDKQYF. The CDR3 bases are TGTGCCAGCAGCCAATTACAGCACAGCACAGATAAGCAGTATTTT.

This clone was counted a few times. The V and J genes are TRBV25-1 and TRBJ1-1; D remains ambiguous. V lost 5 bases to trimming and J lost 3 bases, with 10 bases between them. The germline gives CDR1 MGHDK, CDR2 SYGVNS. The CDR3 contains 13 residues. CDR3 bases: TGTGCCAGCAGTACCCGGGAAGACACTGAAGCTTTCTTT. It translates to CASSTREDTEAFF.

The rearrangement links TRBV27 to TRBJ2-6; perhaps TRBD2 as D (6 bases). Trimming removed 6 bases from V and 1 base from J, with 13 bases in between. This CDR3 has 16 amino acids. CDR1 and CDR2 (germline): MNHEY, SMNVEV (reference sequence). This CDR3 is CASSPGLHSGANVLTF. In DNA, the CDR3 is TGTGCCAGCAGCCCGGGACTCCATTCTGGGGCCAACGTCCTGACTTTC.

This clone was seen more than once but under ten times. CDR3: CASSKRGGNTGELFF. The CDR3 bases are TGTGCCAGCAGCAAAAGAGGGGGGAACACCGGGGAGCTGTTTTTT. The chain carries TRBV7-2 and TRBJ2-2, with D possibly being TRBD1 (6 bases). The CDR3 is made up of 15 amino acids. Trimming took off 5 bases at V and 1 base at J, with 11 bases between the two ends. Germline loops: CDR1 SGHTA, CDR2 FQGNSA.

This chain uses TRBV6-1 with TRBJ2-3; 11 bases align to TRBD1. The length of the CDR3 is 15 residues. J was trimmed by 5 bases and V by 4 bases; bases with no gene match: 5. Germline V gene data show CDR1 as MNHNS and CDR2 as SASEGT. CDR3 nucleotide sequence: TGTGCCAGCAGTGTCGGGACAGGGGGACAAGATACGCAGTATTTT. Residues: CASSVGTGGQDTQYF.

The V call is TRBV6-6, the J call TRBJ1-1; D gene uncertain. CDR1 and CDR2 from the germline V gene are MNHNY and SVGAGI (reference sequence). V lost 8 bases and J 10 bases, leaving 5 bases between the germline ends. The CDR3 length is 8 residues. The DNA for the CDR3 is TGTGCCAGCGAGGGAGCTTTCTTT. Its protein is CASEGAFF.

This sequence joins TRBV28 and TRBJ1-2; maybe TRBD1 (6 bases). Germline assignment: CDR1 MDHEN and CDR2 SYDVKM. V lost 5 bases to trimming and J lost 3 bases, with 16 bases between them. The CDR3 runs to 15 residues. CDR3 amino acids: CASSGRGGGYYGYTF. CDR3 bases: TGTGCCAGCAGTGGCCGGGGGGGCGGATACTATGGCTACACCTTC.

This clone was detected a few times. The chain carries TRBV25-1 and TRBJ1-2; D ambiguous. Germline values: CDR1 MGHDK, CDR2 SYGVNS. This CDR3 is built from 14 residues. Trimming shortened V by 7 bases and J by 3 bases, and 15 bases separated the two germline ends. The DNA of the CDR3 is TGTGCCAGCACCCGGACCGGGGTCGACTATGGCTACACCTTC. This gives the protein CASTRTGVDYGYTF.

In its sample, this clone was seen a few times. The chain joins TRBV28 to TRBJ1-5; the match to TRBD1 covers 7 bases. V shed 7 bases and J 0 bases; nucleotides not matched to a gene: 3. This CDR3 comprises 14 residues. Per the germline V gene, CDR1 is MDHEN and CDR2 is SYDVKM. The CDR3 DNA is TGTGCCAGCAAACAGGGGCTTAGCAATCAGCCCCAGCATTTT. This codes for CASKQGLSNQPQHF.

This clone has more than one count but fewer than ten. The V call is TRBV27, the J call TRBJ2-2; 11 nucleotides align to TRBD2. The length of the CDR3 is 16 residues. Germline V gene data show CDR1 as MNHEY and CDR2 as SMNVEV (reference sequence). Trimming took 6 bases from V and 0 from J; bases not matched to a gene: 3. The CDR3 sequence is CASRRLAGTNTGELFF. In nucleotides, the CDR3 is TGTGCCAGCAGGCGACTAGCGGGGACGAACACCGGGGAGCTGTTTTTT.

This chain links TRBV30 with TRBJ2-2, with TRBD2 matching 15 bases. V was clipped by 1 base and J by 4 bases; unmatched bases: 7. There are 18 residues in the CDR3. In germline, CDR1 is GTSNPN, CDR2 SVGIG (reference sequence). The CDR3 region is CAWSGRTSGRGITGELFF. CDR3 bases: TGTGCCTGGAGTGGCAGGACTAGCGGGAGGGGAATCACCGGGGAGCTGTTTTTT.

This clone was counted a few times. CDR3 coding DNA: TGTGCCAGCTCACCAGAGGGGGCGGTCTATGGCTACACCTTC. As protein: CASSPEGAVYGYTF. This chain links TRBV18 with TRBJ1-2; 7 bases agree with TRBD1. CDR1 is KGHSH and CDR2 is LQKENI in the germline V gene. Trimming at V came to 2 bases and at J to 4 bases, leaving 4 bases not matched to a gene. The CDR3 consists of 14 residues.

This clone was recorded a few times. The chain uses TRBV6-6 and TRBJ1-4; D is possibly TRBD1 (6 bases). Germline loops: CDR1 MNHNY, CDR2 SVGAGI (reference sequence). Trimming took off 2 bases at V and 7 bases at J, with 14 bases between the two ends. The CDR3 length is 15 residues. CDR3: CASSYRQDPGEKLFF. The CDR3 DNA sequence: TGTGCCAGCAGTTACCGACAGGATCCGGGTGAAAAACTGTTTTTT.

Comment on this clone: At one end the junction does not follow the germline gene, possibly because of a read error. The rearrangement links TRBV28 to TRBJ1-5; perhaps TRBD1 as D (6 bases). CDR3 length: 18 residues. Germline V gives CDR1 MDHEN, CDR2 SYDVKM. CDR3 protein: CASSLRGGSVYSDQPQHF. The DNA for the CDR3 is TGTGCCAGCAGTTTGAGGGGGGGCTCAGTGTATAGCGATCAGCCCCAGCATTTT.

The sample holds a few counts of this clone. The rearrangement uses TRBV30 and TRBJ2-7; 7 bases agree with TRBD2. Germline lookup yields CDR1 GTSNPN and CDR2 SVGIG (reference sequence). V was pared by 4 bases and J by 4 bases, with 7 bases of the junction left unmatched. The CDR3 sequence is 13 residues long. The DNA of the CDR3 is TGTGCCTGGACGGCTAGCGGAAATTACGAGCAGTACTTC. Translated, it gives CAWTASGNYEQYF.